This T cell receptor (beta chain) came from a study of blood T cells in healthy people across ages. Together with a sample-barcoded 5' primer, a J-beta primer mix was included in a second PCR lasting roughly 7 to 11 cycles. MiXCR, run by TCRdb on the 5' RACE reads, gives a single entry per CDR3 protein. The sample contains about 970,000 distinct CDR3 sequences, 45% to 60% of which appear only once. Germline loops: CDR1 SQVTM, CDR2 ANQGSEA. The CDR3 spans 12 residues. The chain employs TRBV29-1 and TRBJ2-5; the D gene is possibly TRBD1 (7 bases). The J call may be wrong; the DNA end is better matched by TRBJ2-7. Sequences were obtained from blood. The TCR comes from a woman aged 55-70 years in good health. The CDR3 nucleotides read TGCAGCGTTGCAGGAGGGGGCGGCGAGCAGTACTTC. Translating it yields CSVAGGGGEQYF.